These 23 T cell receptor beta chains originate from one sample sequenced in a study of blood T cell repertoires in COVID-19. Assay used: immunoSEQ multiplex PCR; TCRdb lists only in-frame clones, some missing. The data show almost 500,000 clones, 70% to 90% seen once. What was sequenced was PBMCs or T cells enriched from blood (not recorded which). Every receptor here comes from an older woman who had recovered from COVID-19.

This clone was observed once. The sample carries other DNA sequences with the same CDR3. This rearrangement joins TRBV18 to TRBJ1-1, with D possibly matching TRBD1 (5 bases). The CDR3 sequence is 14 residues long. The V gene's germline CDR1 is KGHSH and CDR2 LQKENI. The V and J ends lost 1 base and 0 bases respectively, with 6 bases between them. The CDR3 sequence: CASSPRGLNTEAFF. The CDR3 DNA reads TGTGCCAGCTCACCACGGGGCCTGAACACTGAAGCTTTCTTT.

The chain recombines TRBV5-1 with TRBJ2-1; no clear D gene. The V gene lost 0 bases and the J gene lost 3 bases, with 10 bases spanning the gap. This CDR3 is built from 15 residues. Germline values: CDR1 SGHRS, CDR2 YFSETQ. For the CDR3, the DNA is TGCGCCAGCAGCTTGGTTCAGGCTAACTACAATGAGCAGTTCTTC. Translated: CASSLVQANYNEQFF. The variable domain in full, with the rest retrieved from reference TRBV5-1 and TRBJ2-1, is KAGVTQTPRYLIKTRGQQVTLSCSPISGHRSVSWYQQTPGQGLQFLFEYFSETQRNKGNFPGRFSGRQFSNSRSEMNVSTLELGDSALYLCASSLVQANYNEQFFGPGTRLTVL.

The V and J genes are TRBV19 and TRBJ1-4, with TRBD1 as a possible D gene (5 bases). The V and J ends lost 5 bases and 3 bases respectively, with 19 bases between them. CDR3 length: 17 amino acids. The germline CDR1 and CDR2 sequences are LNHDA and SQIVND (reference sequence). This CDR3 is CASSGWDGGLSNEKLFF. For the CDR3, the DNA is TGTGCCAGTAGTGGATGGGACGGGGGACTATCTAATGAAAAACTGTTTTTT.

The V gene is TRBV18, the J gene TRBJ1-1; 11 bases agree with TRBD1. Germline V gene lookup returns CDR1 KGHSH and CDR2 LQKENI. Trimming took 4 bases from V and 6 from J; bases not matched to a gene: 4. The CDR3 is 14 residues long. CDR3 DNA: TGTGCCAGCTCACGGACAGGGGGCAAGGCTGAAGCTTTCTTT. This sequence encodes CASSRTGGKAEAFF.

This chain links TRBV6-5 with TRBJ2-1, with TRBD1 matching 8 bases. The CDR3 spans 15 residues. In germline, CDR1 is MNHEY, CDR2 SVGAGI. With 2 bases clipped from V and 4 bases from J, the junction kept 4 bases outside the gene matches. The CDR3 coding sequence is TGTGCCAGCAGTTACGGGACAGGAAATTACAATGAGCAGTTCTTC. Encoded protein: CASSYGTGNYNEQFF.

This clone was counted a single time. The CDR3 loop is CASSDYSGPVYNEQFF. CDR3 sequence (DNA): TGTGCCAGCAGTGATTACAGCGGGCCAGTCTACAATGAGCAGTTCTTC. V gene TRBV2 combines with J gene TRBJ2-1, with a tentative D call TRBD2 (6 bases). The CDR3 is made up of 16 amino acids. Germline CDR1 and CDR2: SNHLY and FYNNEI. The germline V and J ends were trimmed by 3 bases and 3 bases, with 15 bases remaining between them.

The V call is TRBV11-2, the J call TRBJ1-6; D gene unclear. V was cut by 3 bases and J by 7 bases, with 7 bases left in between. CDR3 length: 13 residues. Germline assignment: CDR1 SGHAT and CDR2 FQNNGV. Written as DNA, the CDR3 is TGTGCCAGCAGCTTGGGCAGAAATTCACCCCTCCACTTT. Translation gives CASSLGRNSPLHF. Full variable domain (remainder filled in from reference TRBV11-2 and TRBJ1-6): EAGVAQSPRYKIIEKRQSVAFWCNPISGHATLYWYQQILGQGPKLLIQFQNNGVVDDSQLPKDRFSAERLKGVDSTLKIQPAKLEDSAVYLCASSLGRNSPLHFGNGTRLTVT.

The V and J genes are TRBV2 and TRBJ2-2, with 9 nucleotides matching TRBD1. The CDR3 loop spans 13 amino acids. The trim removed 8 bases at V and 5 bases at J, leaving 3 bases unmatched. Germline V CDR1 and CDR2: SNHLY, FYNNEI. The CDR3 protein is CASLGTGTGELFF. CDR3 nucleotide sequence: TGTGCCAGCCTAGGGACAGGGACCGGGGAGCTGTTTTTT.

About this clone itself: This CDR3 is also generated by other DNA sequences in the sample. The rearrangement links TRBV7-8 to TRBJ1-1; perhaps TRBD1 as D (6 bases). The CDR3 covers 14 residues. The germline V gene has CDR1 SGHVS and CDR2 FQNEAQ. V dropped 1 base and J dropped 1 base, with 7 bases sitting between them. The CDR3 nucleotides read TGTGCCAGCAGCTTAGTACAGGGGAACACTGAAGCTTTCTTT. It encodes CASSLVQGNTEAFF.

The chain uses TRBV5-1 and TRBJ2-3; D gene ambiguous. Deletions cut 0 bases from V and 0 bases from J, with 8 bases between. This CDR3 contains 15 residues. Looked up from germline, CDR1 is SGHRS and CDR2 is YFSETQ. CDR3 nucleotide sequence: TGCGCCAGCAGCTTGGGAGTTCTCAGCACAGATACGCAGTATTTT. This translates into CASSLGVLSTDTQYF.

The V gene is TRBV5-1, the J gene TRBJ2-4, with 7 bases that match TRBD1. V shed 4 bases and J 6 bases; nucleotides not matched to a gene: 10. The CDR3 loop spans 15 amino acids. Germline CDR1 reads SGHRS; CDR2 reads YFSETQ. CDR3 region: CASSVSQGTGNIQYF. Here the CDR3 DNA reads TGCGCCAGCAGCGTCTCACAGGGGACGGGAAACATTCAGTACTTC.

The chain carries TRBV6-5 and TRBJ1-5, with 8 bases identical to TRBD1. Germline-derived CDR1 and CDR2 are MNHEY and SVGAGI. The junction had 5 bases not matched to a gene; V was cut back by 3 bases and J by 4 bases. The CDR3 contains 15 residues. The DNA of the CDR3 is TGTGCCAGCAGTTATACAGGGGGAATGAATCAGCCCCAGCATTTT. The encoded protein is CASSYTGGMNQPQHF.

The chain's CDR3 is CASSQRPGNEQYF. In nucleotides, the CDR3 is TGTGCCAGCAGCCAGAGGCCAGGGAACGAGCAGTACTTC. The J gene is TRBJ2-7, the V gene TRBV11-2; a possible D gene is TRBD1 (5 bases). V gave up 5 bases and J gave up 5 bases, with 13 bases separating them. The CDR3 contains 13 residues. The germline V gene encodes CDR1 SGHAT and CDR2 FQNNGV.

The genes are TRBV2 and TRBJ1-5; D remains unclear. V was shortened by 5 bases and J by 4 bases, with 9 bases between the two germline ends. The CDR3 runs 13 residues. CDR1 and CDR2 (germline): SNHLY, FYNNEI. CDR3 nucleotides: TGTGCCAGCAGTCCCGATCTAAATCAGCCCCAGCATTTT. It is translated as CASSPDLNQPQHF.

The V call is TRBV3-1 (or the pseudogene TRBV3-2), the J call TRBJ2-3; D gene unclear. CDR1 and CDR2 from the germline V gene are LGHDT and YNNKEL (reference sequence). Trimming removed 0 bases from V and 6 bases from J, with 7 bases in between. The CDR3 is made up of 13 amino acids. The CDR3 region is CASSQDYGDTQYF. CDR3 DNA: TGTGCCAGCAGCCAAGATTACGGGGATACGCAGTATTTT.

V gene TRBV5-1 combines with J gene TRBJ1-1; D perhaps matches TRBD1 (5 bases). Trimming removed 0 bases at V and 1 base at J, with 16 bases between. This CDR3 comprises 17 residues. From germline, CDR1 is SGHRS and CDR2 YFSETQ. The CDR3 coding sequence is TGCGCCAGCAGCTTGGAATCATGGCAGGGTAGGAACACTGAAGCTTTCTTT. Protein: CASSLESWQGRNTEAFF.

The chain couples TRBV9 to TRBJ1-2; D is perhaps TRBD1 (6 bases). V was trimmed by 3 bases and J by 4 bases, leaving 10 bases between them. Looked up from germline, CDR1 is SGDLS and CDR2 is YYNGEE. The CDR3 has 13 amino acids. The CDR3 coding sequence is TGTGCCAGCAGCGGAGGGGGGGCCTATGGCTACACCTTC. Protein product: CASSGGGAYGYTF.

This clone was seen a few times. In the same sample, other DNA sequences code for this CDR3. This chain uses TRBV3-1 (or the pseudogene TRBV3-2) with TRBJ1-3, with TRBD1 identical over 7 bases. The CDR3 covers 14 residues. Trimming cost V 3 bases and J 1 base; bases outside gene matches: 0. Germline V gene data show CDR1 as LGHDT and CDR2 as YNNKEL (reference sequence). CDR3 amino acids: CASSQTGSGNTIYF. The CDR3 DNA reads TGTGCCAGCAGCCAGACAGGGTCTGGAAACACCATATATTTT.

The CDR3 nucleotides are TGTGCCAGCAGTTTATTAGGGGCGGCCGGGGAGCTGTTTTTT. Encoded protein: CASSLLGAAGELFF. This chain connects TRBV27 to TRBJ2-2; tentatively, D is TRBD1 (5 bases). CDR1 and CDR2 from the germline V gene are MNHEY and SMNVEV (reference sequence). Trimming took 1 base from V and 6 from J, leaving 9 bases between them. There are 14 residues in the CDR3.

This clone was observed once. The chain links TRBV3-1 (or the pseudogene TRBV3-2) to TRBJ1-2, with TRBD1 as a possible D gene (5 bases). The CDR3 is 15 residues long. Germline CDR1 is LGHDT and CDR2 is YNNKEL (reference sequence). Trimming shortened V by 1 base and J by 4 bases, and 13 bases separated the two germline ends. CDR3 residues: CASSQGGMGGYGYTF. CDR3 in DNA: TGTGCCAGCAGCCAAGGGGGCATGGGAGGCTATGGCTACACCTTC.

This clone was observed a single time. The genes are TRBV7-6 and TRBJ2-7; D call uncertain. This CDR3 comprises 15 residues. V was clipped by 4 bases and J by 3 bases, with 16 bases between them. Per the germline V gene, CDR1 is SGHVS and CDR2 is FNYEAQ. The CDR3 coding sequence is TGTGCCAGCAGCTCCCGAGTAAGCCGTGGCTACGAGCAGTACTTC. Its translation is CASSSRVSRGYEQYF.

The chain couples TRBV24-1 to TRBJ2-3; no definite D call. The germline gives CDR1 KGHDR, CDR2 SFDVKD. This CDR3 spans 14 amino acids. V lost 6 bases, J lost 2 bases, and 11 bases lay in between. Here the CDR3 DNA reads TGTGCCACCAGTATGGTGGGCTCCACAGATACGCAGTATTTT. It codes for CATSMVGSTDTQYF.

V and J are TRBV9 and TRBJ2-3; D is undetermined. From germline, CDR1 is SGDLS and CDR2 YYNGEE. The CDR3 is made up of 15 amino acids. Trimming pared 0 bases from V and 4 bases from J, leaving 12 bases between. The CDR3 loop is CASSVGSGEADTQYF. CDR3 bases: TGTGCCAGCAGCGTAGGGTCGGGTGAGGCAGATACGCAGTATTTT.